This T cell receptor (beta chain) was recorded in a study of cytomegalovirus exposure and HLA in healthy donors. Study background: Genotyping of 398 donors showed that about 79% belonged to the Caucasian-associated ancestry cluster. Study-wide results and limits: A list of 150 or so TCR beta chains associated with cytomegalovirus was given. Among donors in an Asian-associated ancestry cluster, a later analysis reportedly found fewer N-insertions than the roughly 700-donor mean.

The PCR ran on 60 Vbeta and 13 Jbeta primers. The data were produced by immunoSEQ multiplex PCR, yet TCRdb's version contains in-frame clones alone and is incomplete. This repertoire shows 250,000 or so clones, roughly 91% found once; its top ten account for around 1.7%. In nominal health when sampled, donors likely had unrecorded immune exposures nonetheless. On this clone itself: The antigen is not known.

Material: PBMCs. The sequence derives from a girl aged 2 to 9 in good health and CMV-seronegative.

CDR3 DNA sequence: TGTGCCAGTAGTGCTCAGGTTAACTATGGCTACACCTTC. Protein: CASSAQVNYGYTF. The V gene is TRBV19, the J gene TRBJ1-2; D remains ambiguous. V dropped 5 bases and J dropped 1 base, with 8 bases sitting between them. The CDR3 runs 13 residues. CDR1 and CDR2 from the germline V gene are LNHDA and SQIVND (reference sequence). Full variable domain (remainder filled in from reference TRBV19 and TRBJ1-2): DGGITQSPKYLFRKEGQNVTLSCEQNLNHDAMYWYRQDPGQGLRLIYYSQIVNDFQKGDIAEGYSVSREKKESFPLTVTSAQKNPTAFYLCASSAQVNYGYTFGSGTRLTVV.